Listed below are T cell receptor beta chains from one sample, sequenced in a study of siplizumab effects on memory and regulatory T cells. The protocol was immunoSEQ multiplex PCR, while the TCRdb copy is restricted to in-frame clones and leaves out a portion. The table includes 95,000 to 130,000 clones, about 94% detected once. Sequencing input: non-Treg CD4+ T cells sorted from blood. All receptors derive from a human donor in good health. Both conserved end residues are part of each CDR3. D genes are given only for firm matches. Only some rows state a clone size, as once, few, many or a class for expanded clones.

clone size	J gene	V gene	D gene	CDR3 DNA	CDR3 protein
-	TRBJ1-1	TRBV2	-	TGTGCCAGCAGTGAAAACAGAAAGAACACTGAAGCTTTCTTT	CASSENRKNTEAFF
-	TRBJ2-2	TRBV27	TRBD1	TGTGCCAGCAGTTTAAGGGGGCAAGGCGGGGAGCTGTTTTTT	CASSLRGQGGELFF
-	TRBJ2-3	TRBV30	TRBD1	TGTGCCTGGAGTGCCCGACTACAGGGGCATTCTGCAGATACGCAGTATTTT	CAWSARLQGHSADTQYF
-	TRBJ2-1	TRBV28	TRBD2	TGTGCCAGCAGTTTATTTGTAGCGGGAGGGGATGAGCAGTTCTTC	CASSLFVAGGDEQFF
-	TRBJ1-4	TRBV10-3	-	TGTGCCATCAGTGCCCCGGGCAACGGGAAACTGTTTTTT	CAISAPGNGKLFF
-	TRBJ1-2	TRBV5-5	TRBD1	TGTGCCAGCAGCTTGGGGGACAGCGCGAACTATGGCTACACCTTC	CASSLGDSANYGYTF
-	TRBJ2-2	TRBV15	-	TGTGCCACCAGCGGGAAGGGGGGACAGTTGCACACCGGGGAGCTGTTTTTT	CATSGKGGQLHTGELFF
-	TRBJ1-2	TRBV19	TRBD1	TGTGCCAGTAGTACTCCGGGACAGGGGAATTTGGGAAACTATGGCTACACCTTC	CASSTPGQGNLGNYGYTF
-	TRBJ2-5	TRBV6-5	-	TGTGCCAGCAGTTACCTGGGGGGCCCTCGGGAGACCCAGTACTTC	CASSYLGGPRETQYF
few	TRBJ1-6	TRBV7-2	-	TGTGCCAGCACCAGGGCGGGATCACCCCTCCACTTT	CASTRAGSPLHF
-	TRBJ2-3	TRBV11-3	-	TGTGCCAGCAGCTGGGAGACTTTGGATACGCAGTATTTT	CASSWETLDTQYF
-	TRBJ1-1	TRBV6-6	TRBD1	TGTGCCAGCAGTTCGGGACAGGGGAACACTGAAGCTTTCTTT	CASSSGQGNTEAFF
-	TRBJ1-5	TRBV19	-	TGTGCCAGTAGTCGGAAGCAACCTTCTGCTAGCAATCAGCCCCAGCATTTT	CASSRKQPSASNQPQHF
-	TRBJ2-7	TRBV6-5	-	TGTGCCAGCACCTTCTACGGAGGCTTAGACGAGCAGTACTTC	CASTFYGGLDEQYF
-	TRBJ2-7	TRBV14	-	TGTGCCAGCAGCCACTCAATCAAAACACAGGGCTACGAGCAGTACTTC	CASSHSIKTQGYEQYF
-	TRBJ1-1	TRBV5-5	TRBD1	TGTGCCAGCAGCTTTTACGACAGGGTCACTGAAGCTTTCTTT	CASSFYDRVTEAFF
-	TRBJ2-3	TRBV6-1	TRBD2	TGTGCCAGCAGTGGCAGCGGGAGGACAGATACGCAGTATTTT	CASSGSGRTDTQYF
-	TRBJ2-7	TRBV7-2	-	TGTGCCAGCAGCTTAGGAACCGAACCGCAGTACTTC	CASSLGTEPQYF
-	TRBJ1-3	TRBV2	-	TGTGCCAGCAGTGACCGGAGAAACACCATATATTTT	CASSDRRNTIYF
-	TRBJ1-3	TRBV5-1	TRBD1	TGCGCCAGCAGCAACGGCGACAGGGGCACTGGAAACACCATATATTTT	CASSNGDRGTGNTIYF
-	TRBJ1-2	TRBV27	-	TGTGCCAGCAGTTTAAGGGGCAACTATGGCTACACCTTC	CASSLRGNYGYTF
-	TRBJ2-7	TRBV11-2	-	TGTGCCAGCAGCTTGGATTCAGTGGGACGGAACGAGCAGTACTTC	CASSLDSVGRNEQYF
-	TRBJ2-1	TRBV9	-	TGTGCCAGCAGCCCCCGGCCCTACAATGAGCAGTTCTTC	CASSPRPYNEQFF
once	TRBJ2-2	TRBV7-6	-	TGTGCCAGCAGCGGGACAAACACCGGGGAGCTGTTTTTT	CASSGTNTGELFF
once	TRBJ2-7	TRBV5-1	TRBD2	TGCGCCAGCAGGCCCTCTAGCGGGGGTTACGAGCAGTACTTC	CASRPSSGGYEQYF
-	TRBJ1-6	TRBV7-9	-	TGTGCCAGCAGCGCAGGGGTTAATTCACCCCTCCACTTT	CASSAGVNSPLHF
once	TRBJ2-1	TRBV6-5	TRBD1	TGTGCCAGTCGGACAGGGATTACCTACAATGAGCAGTTCTTC	CASRTGITYNEQFF
-	TRBJ1-2	TRBV18	-	TGTGCCAGCACGGGGGACCTTACCCACTATGGCTACACCTTC	CASTGDLTHYGYTF
-	TRBJ1-2	TRBV6-5	-	TGTGCCAGCACTCGGGGGTACGACTATGGCTACACCTTC	CASTRGYDYGYTF
-	TRBJ2-5	TRBV5-4	-	TGTGCCAGCAGCTTGGCAGGGGGCCGGGGGGGCCAAGAGACCCAGTACTTC	CASSLAGGRGGQETQYF
-	TRBJ2-7	TRBV6-1	-	TGTGCCAGCAGTGAATCAGCATACGAGCAGTACTTC	CASSESAYEQYF
once	TRBJ1-1	TRBV21-1	-	TGTGCCAGCAGCACCTTTCTCAAGGGACAGGGGCTCCCCGGCACTGAAGCTTTCTTT	CASSTFLKGQGLPGTEAFF
-	TRBJ1-2	TRBV27	TRBD1	TGTGCCAGCAGCTGGACAGGGGGCTCAGAAGGCTACACCTTC	CASSWTGGSEGYTF
-	TRBJ2-2	TRBV18	-	TGTGCCAGCTCACCACCGGTCGGGCAGGGGAAAACAGCGAACACCGGGGAGCTGTTTTTT	CASSPPVGQGKTANTGELFF
-	TRBJ1-1	TRBV5-1	TRBD1	TGCGCCAGCAGTGGAGGGGGCACCTTAAACACTGAAGCTTTCTTT	CASSGGGTLNTEAFF
-	TRBJ2-4	TRBV6-4	TRBD1	TGTGCCAGCAGTGACGTGGGACAGGGGGTTTACTTAGCCAAAAACATTCAGTACTTC	CASSDVGQGVYLAKNIQYF
-	TRBJ2-3	TRBV27	TRBD2	TGTGCCAGCAGCCCTCTAGCGGGAGGAGGGACAGATACGCAGTATTTT	CASSPLAGGGTDTQYF
-	TRBJ2-7	TRBV2	TRBD2	TGTGCCAGCAGTGCTAGCGGGGGGGCTTCCTACGAGCAGTACTTC	CASSASGGASYEQYF
once	TRBJ1-1	TRBV5-4	-	TGTGCCAGCAGCTTGGGGGACGTGAGGGGTACTGAAGCTTTCTTT	CASSLGDVRGTEAFF
-	TRBJ2-1	TRBV7-6	-	TGTGCCAGCAGCAATTCTGCGGGAGAGCAGTTCTTC	CASSNSAGEQFF
-	TRBJ1-3	TRBV15	-	TGTGCCACCAGCAGAGATCTAAGGGGGTACTCTGGAAACACCATATATTTT	CATSRDLRGYSGNTIYF
-	TRBJ1-1	TRBV5-1	-	TGCGCCAGCAGCTTACAGGCCTTGAACACTGAAGCTTTCTTT	CASSLQALNTEAFF
-	TRBJ2-1	TRBV21-1	-	TGTGCCAGCACCCAAGGAGGTCCGGAGGGGCAGTTCTTC	CASTQGGPEGQFF
-	TRBJ1-4	TRBV25-1	-	TGTGCCAGCGGACTACGGGGCGCTAATGAAAAACTGTTTTTT	CASGLRGANEKLFF
-	TRBJ2-7	TRBV11-2	-	TGTGCCAGCAGCTTAGATCAACTCTACGAGCAGTACTTC	CASSLDQLYEQYF
once	TRBJ1-6	TRBV7-8	-	TGTGCCAGCAGCCCCCGGGACCTTAATTCACCCCTCCACTTT	CASSPRDLNSPLHF